A single sample is the source of the 9 T cell receptor beta chains below, sequenced in a study of cytomegalovirus exposure and HLA in healthy donors. The PCR contained 60 Vbeta and 13 Jbeta primers. The assay was immunoSEQ multiplex PCR, and TCRdb's table has in-frame clones only and misses some. The data show roughly 170,000 clones, with roughly 81% seen just once and more than 4% held by the top ten. The specimen sequenced was PBMCs. These TCRs come from a girl aged 10-17 years in good health and CMV-seropositive.

The V call is TRBV6-5, the J call TRBJ2-7, with 11 positions matching TRBD2. CDR3 length: 14 residues. The ends lost 6 bases at V and 4 bases at J; junction bases unmatched: 5. Germline-derived CDR1 and CDR2 are MNHEY and SVGAGI. CDR3 sequence (DNA): TGTGCCAGCAGACGAACTAGCGGGGGATACGAGCAGTACTTC. Protein sequence: CASRRTSGGYEQYF.

This clone was seen a handful of times. This chain uses TRBV5-4 with TRBJ1-2, with D tentatively TRBD1 (5 bases). Germline V gene lookup returns CDR1 SGHNT and CDR2 YYREEE (reference sequence). The V end was cut by 4 bases, the J end by 0 bases, with 10 bases between. The CDR3 loop spans 14 amino acids. The CDR3 region is CASSPQGTNYGYTF. The CDR3, as DNA: TGTGCCAGCAGCCCGCAGGGAACTAACTATGGCTACACCTTC.

The chain couples TRBV11-3 to TRBJ1-1; 8 nucleotides line up with TRBD1. The V gene end was trimmed by 4 bases and the J gene end by 1 base; junction bases not matched to a gene: 5. The CDR3 covers 15 residues. Germline CDR1 and CDR2: SGHNT and YENEEA. CDR3 coding DNA: TGTGCCAGCAGCTCCGGGGACAGGACGAACACTGAAGCTTTCTTT. Translation: CASSSGDRTNTEAFF.

This clone was detected only a few times. The gene calls are TRBV6-1 and TRBJ1-3, with a possible D match to TRBD1 (5 bases). Per the germline V gene, CDR1 is MNHNS and CDR2 is SASEGT. Trimming removed 4 bases from V and 2 bases from J, with 18 bases in between. This CDR3 comprises 17 residues. CDR3 sequence: CASSVPVPGVPGNTIYF. Written as DNA, the CDR3 is TGTGCCAGCAGTGTTCCCGTGCCGGGGGTCCCTGGAAACACCATATATTTT.

In nucleotides, the CDR3 is TGTGCCAGTAGTATTATTCACAGTGCAAACGACTATGGCTACACCTTC. It translates to CASSIIHSANDYGYTF. The J gene is TRBJ1-2, the V gene TRBV19; no reliable D call. The CDR3 consists of 16 residues. V was cut by 3 bases and J by 3 bases, with 17 bases left in between. Per the germline V gene, CDR1 is LNHDA and CDR2 is SQIVND (reference sequence).

This clone was observed once. The CDR3 is CASSFRTSGDNEQFF. The CDR3, as DNA: TGTGCCAGCAGCTTCCGGACTAGCGGGGACAATGAGCAGTTCTTC. The chain joins TRBV7-9 to TRBJ2-1; 12 bases match TRBD2. The CDR3 covers 15 residues. The germline V gene encodes CDR1 SEHNR and CDR2 FQNEAQ (reference sequence). J was trimmed by 5 bases and V by 3 bases; bases with no gene match: 2.

The chain employs TRBV27 and TRBJ1-1; D unclear. Trimming left V 6 bases short and J 5 bases short, with 16 bases between. This CDR3 comprises 14 residues. Germline CDR1 is MNHEY and CDR2 is SMNVEV (reference sequence). The CDR3 sequence: CASSARVRGTEAFF. The CDR3 DNA sequence: TGTGCCAGCAGCGCCCGGGTTAGAGGAACTGAAGCTTTCTTT.

CDR3 amino acids: CASSVKGQGLSTEAFF. The CDR3 coding sequence is TGTGCCAGCAGCGTCAAAGGACAGGGGTTAAGCACTGAAGCTTTCTTT. This chain connects TRBV9 to TRBJ1-1; 9 bases map to TRBD1. Germline-derived CDR1 and CDR2 are SGDLS and YYNGEE. This CDR3 contains 16 residues. V shed 2 bases and J 4 bases; nucleotides not matched to a gene: 9. Complete variable domain (other parts from reference TRBV9 and TRBJ1-1): DSGVTQTPKHLITATGQRVTLRCSPRSGDLSVYWYQQSLDQGLQFLIQYYNGEERAKGNILERFSAQQFPDLHSELNLSSLELGDSALYFCASSVKGQGLSTEAFFGQGTRLTVV.

For this clone: This CDR3 fails to terminate in the conserved phenylalanine or tryptophan, so it likely reflects a read error. It is unclear where the CDR3 begins or ends on the DNA, so no DNA is shown, and the CDR3 is as TCRdb lists it. The CDR3 loop reads CATSRPTGKPGSPL. This chain joins TRBV15 and TRBJ2-7; TRBD1 is the table's D call and was not checked against the DNA. Germline values: CDR1 LNHNV, CDR2 YYDKDF (reference sequence). The length of the CDR3 is 14 amino acids, counting both ends.